Below, 3 T cell receptor beta chains from the same sample are listed, as sequenced in a study of blood T cell repertoires in COVID-19. The protocol was immunoSEQ multiplex PCR, while the TCRdb copy is restricted to in-frame clones and leaves out a portion. Among hundreds of thousands of clones listed, about 85% were seen once. The sample consisted of peripheral blood. The receptors originated from a woman of 80 years or more with active or convalescent COVID-19.

This clone came up a few times. The chain couples TRBV7-9 to TRBJ2-5; D may be TRBD2 (6 bases). Trimming pared 6 bases from V and 2 bases from J, leaving 22 bases between. The CDR3 is 17 amino acids. Per the germline V gene, CDR1 is SEHNR and CDR2 is FQNEAQ (reference sequence). DNA of the CDR3: TGTGCCAGCAGTTCAGGTTTAAGTAGCGGACTTCAAGAGACCCAGTACTTC. Amino acid sequence: CASSSGLSSGLQETQYF. Drawing the rest from reference TRBV7-9 and TRBJ2-5, the complete variable domain is DTGVSQNPRHKITKRGQNVTFRCDPISEHNRLYWYRQTLGQGPEFLTYFQNEAQLEKSRLLSDRFSAERPKGSFSTLEIQRTEQGDSAMYLCASSSGLSSGLQETQYFGPGTRLLVL.

The chain has TRBV5-1 and TRBJ2-2; 10 bases agree with TRBD1. Germline lookup yields CDR1 SGHRS and CDR2 YFSETQ. The CDR3 spans 18 residues. V shed 2 bases and J 1 base; nucleotides not matched to a gene: 8. CDR3 residues: CASSFSYGTGENTGELFF. The DNA of the CDR3 is TGCGCCAGCAGCTTCAGCTACGGGACAGGGGAGAACACCGGGGAGCTGTTTTTT.

The chain joins TRBV7-9 to TRBJ1-2; 9 nucleotides line up with TRBD1. This CDR3 has 15 residues. Germline V gene data show CDR1 as SEHNR and CDR2 as FQNEAQ (reference sequence). Trimming removed 5 bases from V and 4 bases from J; junction bases left unmatched: 8. For the CDR3, the DNA is TGTGCCAGCAGCATGGGACAGGGAGACTTCTATGGCTACACCTTC. Its protein product is CASSMGQGDFYGYTF.